This T cell receptor beta chain was captured in a study of a mutant IDH1 vaccine in newly diagnosed glioma. Study information: Patients underwent eight vaccinations, which took place in weeks 1, 3, 5, 7, 11, 15, 19 and 23. Onset of vaccination occurred 4-6 weeks following radiotherapy alone, or with temozolomide cycles.

Turning to this clone: Its antigen is currently unknown.

Time point reported: week 5, during vaccination. The study gave 300 ug of mutant IDH1 20-mer peptide per vaccine dose, with topical imiquimod. Donor diagnoses consisted of new WHO grade 3 or 4 IDH1-mutant, ATRX-lost astrocytomas. V shed 7 bases and J shed 0 bases, with 10 bases lying between them. The CDR3 sequence is 14 residues long. Germline CDR1 reads SGHNT; CDR2 reads YENEEA. Clones were read by immunoSEQ multiplex PCR, and TCRdb kept only the in-frame ones, dropping some. Of approximately 25,000 clones listed, roughly 77% were seen once; the top ten hold roughly a tenth. V usage is TRBV11-3 and J usage is TRBJ2-1; D gene unclear. The TCR comes from a man in his forties with glioma. The material was PBMCs, obtained from a glioma patient whose treatment included an IDH1 peptide vaccine. CDR3 protein: CASTPSSSYNEQFF. In DNA form, the CDR3 reads TGTGCCAGCACCCCGTCGAGCTCCTACAATGAGCAGTTCTTC.